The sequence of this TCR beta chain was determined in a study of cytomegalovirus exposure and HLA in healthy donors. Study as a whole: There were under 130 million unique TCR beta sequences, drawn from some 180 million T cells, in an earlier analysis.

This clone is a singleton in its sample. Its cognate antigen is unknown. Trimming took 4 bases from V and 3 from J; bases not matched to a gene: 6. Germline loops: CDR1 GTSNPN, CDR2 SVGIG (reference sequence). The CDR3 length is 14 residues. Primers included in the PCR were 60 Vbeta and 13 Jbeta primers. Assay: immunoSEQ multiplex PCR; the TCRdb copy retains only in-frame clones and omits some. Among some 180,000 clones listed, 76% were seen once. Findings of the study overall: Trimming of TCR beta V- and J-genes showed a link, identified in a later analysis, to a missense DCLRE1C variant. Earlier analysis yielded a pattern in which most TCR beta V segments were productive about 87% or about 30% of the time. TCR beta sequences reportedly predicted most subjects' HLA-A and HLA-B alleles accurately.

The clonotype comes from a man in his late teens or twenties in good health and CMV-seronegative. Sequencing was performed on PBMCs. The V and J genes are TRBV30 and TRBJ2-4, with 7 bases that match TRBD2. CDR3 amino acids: CAWTGRGIKNIQYF. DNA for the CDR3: TGTGCCTGGACGGGGCGGGGGATCAAAAACATTCAGTACTTC.